This T cell receptor (beta chain) was retrieved from a study of identical twins (dated by TCRdb to 2016 to 2017). Describing the broader study: TCR alpha and beta repertoires from monozygotic twins, unrelated adults of various ages and cord blood were deep-sequenced to test whether fetal clonotypes persist. Replicate twin experiments were performed at different times using different library preparation protocols to rule out contamination.

The full study reports these points: Excess twin sharing in beta out-of-frame sequences was weaker because fewer shared sequences lowered the signal-to-noise ratio. Fewer insertions were carried by abundant cord blood beta clonotypes; a weaker similar trend was observed in young adult naive repertoires, while no such trend was observed in memory repertoires. Zero-insertion analyses could be partly confounded by invariant T cells such as MAIT and iNKT, although diverse VJ usage argued against such confounding for most clonotypes. Out-of-frame TCR alpha sequences shared between twins showed an excess of low generation-probability sequences compared with coincidental sharing between unrelated individuals. Because the same donors could not be followed over many years, conclusions were based on cross-sectional statistical analysis. Out-of-frame TCR alpha sharing in monozygotic twins was systematically underestimated by recombination models, whereas sharing between unrelated individuals was in agreement with the recombination models.

The protocol used for the library was 5' RACE. The run used an Illumina HiSeq 2000. A universal primer binding site was introduced by template switching, and a unique molecular identifier was present in the final cDNA, enabling accurate counting of TCR cDNA molecules. First-strand cDNA for TCR alpha and beta chains was synthesized from specific primers in the conserved constant-segment region. To control for contamination, every cDNA library carried two barcodes: a SMART-Mk sample barcode plus Illumina barcodes. TruSeq adapter sequences and Illumina sample barcodes were added in two successive PCR steps. The TCR alpha and beta cDNA libraries were sequenced on the Illumina HiSeq platform using custom primers. The study's own analysis went as follows. MiGEC processed the raw reads to extract unique molecular identifiers, while MiXCR was used to determine the CDR3 positions. For each individual, recombination models were inferred using an EM algorithm with the repgenHMM and IGoR tools. The analysis of shared clonotypes was done with the tcR package in R, with sharing normalized by the product of cloneset sizes. To study raw recombination free of thymic and clonal selection effects, out-of-frame nonproductive sequences were analyzed. TCRdb reprocessing: public reads trimmed at Q25 with fastp, clones called with MiXCR, in-frame beta chains kept. Records with the same CDR3 protein are collapsed into one entry carrying the most frequent genes and DNA. These V and J calls rely on TCRdb rather than the paper's analysis. This sample gives more than 600,000 distinct CDR3 sequences in total; about 20% of them show up just once. The ten top clones hold about an eighth of the sample.

This clonotype was seen a handful of times. Its antigen target is currently unknown. Within one base of it there is no much larger clone, and no base qualities were kept. V is shortened by 4 bases, J by 5 bases, and the region joining them spans 9 bases. From the cysteine up to the phenylalanine, the CDR3 has a length of 12 residues. Just the 36-base CDR3 DNA is kept, in frame starting at base 1. CDR1 and CDR2 are drawn from the germline V gene: SGHRS, YFSETQ. Every donor in the study was a healthy Caucasian. The twin cohort comprised three pairs of female monozygotic twins, all aged roughly 18 to 30 years. RNA for TCR libraries was isolated from peripheral blood mononuclear cells. These data also formed part of another study, on T cells expressing NK-cell markers. Looking at the second paper: Seven to nine donors provided sorted CD3+CD56+NKG2C+, CD3+CD56+NKG2C- and CD3+CD56-NKG2C+ T-cell subsets, whose TCR beta-chain repertoires were profiled. Seven of the eight sequenced donors were HCMV-seropositive and one was HCMV-seronegative. In several experiments an anti-gammadeltaTCR antibody was added to restrict sorting to alphabetaTCR-expressing T cells. For six donors, the dominant CD3+CD56+NKG2C+ clonotypes were among the top 10 CD8+ clonotypes and accounted for 1.0-7.0% of CD8+ T cells. Those dominant clonotypes were again the most abundant among CD3+CD56-NKG2C+ cells in a few donors, at about 25-65%. Whether the expanded NKG2C-expressing T cell clones were specific for HCMV antigens was left unclear. All eight donors whose samples were sequenced were randomly selected healthy volunteers, three of them men and five women. HCMV serostatus was determined by detecting HCMV-specific IgG in serum with a commercial ELISA kit. For several donors, unsorted PBMC were also used to sequence bulk peripheral blood T-cell repertoires. MIGEC was used to demultiplex reads and group the reads by UMI, and MiTCR was used to assemble and quantify clonotypes. To exclude erroneous sequences, any TCR cDNA sequence not supported by at least two reads was discarded. The tcR package was used for downstream repertoire analysis, and clonotypes were matched between fractions using CDR3 nucleotide sequence together with V segment. VDJmatch was used to annotate antigen specificity against VDJdb, with one amino acid substitution in CDR3 allowed.

The sample comprised PBMCs. This chain is built from TRBV5-1 and TRBJ2-5, with the D gene call left open. The source of this sequence is a woman younger than 35 in good health. The DNA is as follows: TGCGCCAGCAGCGGAACCACCGAGACCCAGTACTTC. This yields the protein CASSGTTETQYF.